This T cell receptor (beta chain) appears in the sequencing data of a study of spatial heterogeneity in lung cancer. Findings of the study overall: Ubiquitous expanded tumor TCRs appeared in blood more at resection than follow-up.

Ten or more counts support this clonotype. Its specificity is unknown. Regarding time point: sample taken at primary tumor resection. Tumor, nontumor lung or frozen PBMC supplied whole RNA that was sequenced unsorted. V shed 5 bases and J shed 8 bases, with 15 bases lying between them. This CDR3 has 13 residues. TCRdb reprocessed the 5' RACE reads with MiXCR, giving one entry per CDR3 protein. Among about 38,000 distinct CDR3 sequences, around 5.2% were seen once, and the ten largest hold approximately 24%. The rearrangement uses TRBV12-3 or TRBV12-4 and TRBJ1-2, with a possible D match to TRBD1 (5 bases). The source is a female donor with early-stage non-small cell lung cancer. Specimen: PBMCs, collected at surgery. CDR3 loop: CASSPIQGWGYTF. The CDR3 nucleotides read TGTGCCAGCAGTCCTATCCAGGGATGGGGCTACACCTTC.